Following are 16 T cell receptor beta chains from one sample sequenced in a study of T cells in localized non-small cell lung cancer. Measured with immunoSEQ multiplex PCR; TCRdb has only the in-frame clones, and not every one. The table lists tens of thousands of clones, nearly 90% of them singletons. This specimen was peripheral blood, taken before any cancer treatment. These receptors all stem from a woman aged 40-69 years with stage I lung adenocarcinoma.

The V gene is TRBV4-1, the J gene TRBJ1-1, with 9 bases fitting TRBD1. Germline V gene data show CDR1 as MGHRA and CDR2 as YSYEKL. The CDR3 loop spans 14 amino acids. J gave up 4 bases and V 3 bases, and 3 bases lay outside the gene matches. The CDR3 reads CASSQDRGFTEAFF. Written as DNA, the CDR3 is TGCGCCAGCAGCCAGGACAGGGGTTTCACTGAAGCTTTCTTT.

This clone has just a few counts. CDR3 in amino acids: CASSRGQGGNYGYTF. CDR3 sequence (DNA): TGCGCCAGCAGCCGTGGACAGGGAGGTAACTATGGCTACACCTTC. The chain links TRBV5-1 to TRBJ1-2, with 8 positions matching TRBD1. The CDR3 has 15 amino acids. CDR1 SGHRS and CDR2 YFSETQ come from the germline V gene. Trimming removed 4 bases from V and 1 base from J; junction bases left unmatched: 6.

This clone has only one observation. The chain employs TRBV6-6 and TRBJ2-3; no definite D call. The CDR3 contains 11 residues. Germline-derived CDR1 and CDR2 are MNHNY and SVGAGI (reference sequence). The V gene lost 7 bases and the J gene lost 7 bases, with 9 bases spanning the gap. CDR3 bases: TGTGCCAGCACGGATCAGTATACGCAGTATTTT. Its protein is CASTDQYTQYF.

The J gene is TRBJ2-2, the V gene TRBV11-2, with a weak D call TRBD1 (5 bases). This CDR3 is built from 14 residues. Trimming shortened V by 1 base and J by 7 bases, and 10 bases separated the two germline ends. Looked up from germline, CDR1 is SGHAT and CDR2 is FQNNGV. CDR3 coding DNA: TGTGCCAGCAGCTTAGCAGGGTTTAACGGGGAGCTGTTTTTT. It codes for CASSLAGFNGELFF.

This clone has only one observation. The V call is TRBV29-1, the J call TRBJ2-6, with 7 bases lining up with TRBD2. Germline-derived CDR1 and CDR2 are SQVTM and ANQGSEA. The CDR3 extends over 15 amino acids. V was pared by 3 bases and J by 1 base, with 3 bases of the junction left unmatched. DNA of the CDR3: TGCAGCGTTGATCAGGGAGGGTCTGGGGCCAACGTCCTGACTTTC. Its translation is CSVDQGGSGANVLTF.

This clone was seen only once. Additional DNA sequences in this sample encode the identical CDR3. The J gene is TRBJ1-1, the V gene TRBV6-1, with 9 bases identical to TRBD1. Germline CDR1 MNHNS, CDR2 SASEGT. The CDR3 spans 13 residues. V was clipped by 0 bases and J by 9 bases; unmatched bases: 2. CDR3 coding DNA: TGTGCCAGCAGTGAAGCTGGGACAGGGAAAGCTTTCTTT. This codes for CASSEAGTGKAFF.

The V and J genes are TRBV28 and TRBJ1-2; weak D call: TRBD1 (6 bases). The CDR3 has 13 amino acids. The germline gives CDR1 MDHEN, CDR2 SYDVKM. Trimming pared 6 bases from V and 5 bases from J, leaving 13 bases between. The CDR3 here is CASSPGTKYGYTF. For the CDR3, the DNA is TGTGCCAGCAGCCCCGGGACAAAGTATGGCTACACCTTC.

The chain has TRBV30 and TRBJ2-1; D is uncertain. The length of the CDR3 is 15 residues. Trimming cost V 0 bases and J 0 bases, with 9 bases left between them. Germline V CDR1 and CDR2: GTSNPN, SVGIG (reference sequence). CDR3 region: CAWSVTEDSYNEQFF. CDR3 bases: TGTGCCTGGAGTGTAACAGAGGACTCCTACAATGAGCAGTTCTTC.

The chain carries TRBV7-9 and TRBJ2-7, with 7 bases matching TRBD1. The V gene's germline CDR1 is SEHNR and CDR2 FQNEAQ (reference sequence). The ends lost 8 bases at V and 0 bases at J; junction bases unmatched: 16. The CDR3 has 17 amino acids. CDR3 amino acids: CASAVALTGTDSYEQYF. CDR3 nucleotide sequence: TGTGCCAGCGCAGTTGCGCTGACCGGGACAGACTCCTACGAGCAGTACTTC. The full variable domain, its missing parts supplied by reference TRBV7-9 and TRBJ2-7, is DTGVSQNPRHKITKRGQNVTFRCDPISEHNRLYWYRQTLGQGPEFLTYFQNEAQLEKSRLLSDRFSAERPKGSFSTLEIQRTEQGDSAMYLCASAVALTGTDSYEQYFGPGTRLTVT.

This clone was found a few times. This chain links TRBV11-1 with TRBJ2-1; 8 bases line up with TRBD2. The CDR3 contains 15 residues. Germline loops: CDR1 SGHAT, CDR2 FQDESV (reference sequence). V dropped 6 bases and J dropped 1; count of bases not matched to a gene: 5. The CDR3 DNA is TGTGCCAGCAGGGAGAGCGGGGGTTCCTACAATGAGCAGTTCTTC. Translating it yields CASRESGGSYNEQFF.

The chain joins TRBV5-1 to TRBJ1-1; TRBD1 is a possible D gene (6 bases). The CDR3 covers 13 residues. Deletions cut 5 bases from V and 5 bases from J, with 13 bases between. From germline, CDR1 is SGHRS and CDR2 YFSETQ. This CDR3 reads CASRAAGATEAFF. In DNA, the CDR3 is TGCGCCAGCAGGGCCGCAGGGGCGACTGAAGCTTTCTTT.

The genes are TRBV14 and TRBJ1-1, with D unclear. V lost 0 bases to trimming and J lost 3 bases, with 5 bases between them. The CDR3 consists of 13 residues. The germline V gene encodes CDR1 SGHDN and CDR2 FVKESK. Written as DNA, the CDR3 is TGTGCCAGCAGCCAAGAGAGTTACACTGAAGCTTTCTTT. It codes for CASSQESYTEAFF. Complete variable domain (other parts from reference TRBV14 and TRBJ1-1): EAGVTQFPSHSVIEKGQTVTLRCDPISGHDNLYWYRRVMGKEIKFLLHFVKESKQDESGMPNNRFLAERTGGTYSTLKVQPAELEDSGVYFCASSQESYTEAFFGQGTRLTVV.

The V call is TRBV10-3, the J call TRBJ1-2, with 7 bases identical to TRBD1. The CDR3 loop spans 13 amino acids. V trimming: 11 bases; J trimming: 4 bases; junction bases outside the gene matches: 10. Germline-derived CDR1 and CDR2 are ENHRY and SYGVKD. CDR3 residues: CAALPSGGYGYTF. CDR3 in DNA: TGTGCCGCCTTACCCTCAGGGGGCTATGGCTACACCTTC.

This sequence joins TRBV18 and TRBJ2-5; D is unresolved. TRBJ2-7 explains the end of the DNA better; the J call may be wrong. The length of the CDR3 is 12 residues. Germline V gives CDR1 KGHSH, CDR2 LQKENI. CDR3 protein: CASSPRSYEQYF. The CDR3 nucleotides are TGTGCCAGCTCACCCCGGTCTTACGAGCAGTACTTC.

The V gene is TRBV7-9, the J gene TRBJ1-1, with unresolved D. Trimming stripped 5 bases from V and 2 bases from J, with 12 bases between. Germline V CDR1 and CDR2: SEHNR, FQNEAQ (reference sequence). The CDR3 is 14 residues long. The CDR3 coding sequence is TGTGCCAGCAGCCGACACGAGGGAAACACTGAAGCTTTCTTT. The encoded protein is CASSRHEGNTEAFF.

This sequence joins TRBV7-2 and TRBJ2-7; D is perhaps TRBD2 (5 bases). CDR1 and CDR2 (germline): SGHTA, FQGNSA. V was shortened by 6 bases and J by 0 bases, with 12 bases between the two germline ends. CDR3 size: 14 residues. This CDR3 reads CASRPDWSSYEQYF. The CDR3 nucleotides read TGTGCCAGCAGGCCGGACTGGTCCTCCTACGAGCAGTACTTC. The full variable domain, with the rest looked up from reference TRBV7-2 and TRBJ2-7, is GAGVSQSPSNKVTEKGKDVELRCDPISGHTALYWYRQSLGQGLEFLIYFQGNSAPDKSGLPSDRFSAERTGGSVSTLTIQRTQQEDSAVYLCASRPDWSSYEQYFGPGTRLTVT.